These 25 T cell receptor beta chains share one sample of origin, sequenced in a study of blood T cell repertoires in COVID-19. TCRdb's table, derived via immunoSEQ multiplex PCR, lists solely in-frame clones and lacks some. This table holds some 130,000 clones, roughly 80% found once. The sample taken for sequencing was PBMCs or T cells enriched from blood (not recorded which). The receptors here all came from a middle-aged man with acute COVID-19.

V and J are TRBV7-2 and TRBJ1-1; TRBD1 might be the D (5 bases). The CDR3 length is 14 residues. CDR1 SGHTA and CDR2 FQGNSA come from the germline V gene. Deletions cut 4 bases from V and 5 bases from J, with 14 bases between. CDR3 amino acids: CASSYRGFGTEAFF. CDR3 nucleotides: TGTGCCAGCAGCTATAGGGGTTTCGGAACTGAAGCTTTCTTT. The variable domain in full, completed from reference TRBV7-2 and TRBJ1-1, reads GAGVSQSPSNKVTEKGKDVELRCDPISGHTALYWYRQSLGQGLEFLIYFQGNSAPDKSGLPSDRFSAERTGGSVSTLTIQRTQQEDSAVYLCASSYRGFGTEAFFGQGTRLTVV.

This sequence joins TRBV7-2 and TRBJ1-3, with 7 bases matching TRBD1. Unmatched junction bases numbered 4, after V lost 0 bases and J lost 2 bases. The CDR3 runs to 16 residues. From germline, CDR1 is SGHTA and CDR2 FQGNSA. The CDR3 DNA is TGTGCCAGCAGCTTAGCGGAGACAGGGACTGGAAACACCATATATTTT. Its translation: CASSLAETGTGNTIYF.

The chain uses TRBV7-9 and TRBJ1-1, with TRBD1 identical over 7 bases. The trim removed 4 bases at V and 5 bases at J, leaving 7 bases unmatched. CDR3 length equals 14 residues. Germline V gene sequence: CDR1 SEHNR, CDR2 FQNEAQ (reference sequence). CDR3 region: CASSSSPGGTEAFF. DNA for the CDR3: TGTGCCAGCAGCTCATCTCCAGGGGGAACTGAAGCTTTCTTT. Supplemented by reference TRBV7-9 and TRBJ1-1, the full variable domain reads DTGVSQNPRHKITKRGQNVTFRCDPISEHNRLYWYRQTLGQGPEFLTYFQNEAQLEKSRLLSDRFSAERPKGSFSTLEIQRTEQGDSAMYLCASSSSPGGTEAFFGQGTRLTVV.

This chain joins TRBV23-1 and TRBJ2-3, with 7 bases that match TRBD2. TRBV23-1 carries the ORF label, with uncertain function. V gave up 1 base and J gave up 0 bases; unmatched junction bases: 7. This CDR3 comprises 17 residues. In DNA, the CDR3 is TGCGCCAGCAGTCAATTCCTTCCAGCGGGGAGCACAGATACGCAGTATTTT. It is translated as CASSQFLPAGSTDTQYF.

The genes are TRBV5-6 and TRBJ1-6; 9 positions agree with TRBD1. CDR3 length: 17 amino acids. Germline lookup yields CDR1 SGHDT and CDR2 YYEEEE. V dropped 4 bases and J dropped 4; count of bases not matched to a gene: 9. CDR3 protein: CASSPWTGEGYNSPLHF. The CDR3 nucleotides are TGTGCCAGCAGCCCGTGGACAGGGGAGGGATATAATTCACCCCTCCACTTT.

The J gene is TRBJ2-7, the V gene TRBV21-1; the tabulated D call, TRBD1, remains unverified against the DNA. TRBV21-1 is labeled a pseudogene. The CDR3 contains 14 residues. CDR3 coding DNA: TGTGCCAGCAGCTTTCGACAGGCCCCGAGCGAGCAGTACTTC. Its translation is CASSFRQAPSEQYF.

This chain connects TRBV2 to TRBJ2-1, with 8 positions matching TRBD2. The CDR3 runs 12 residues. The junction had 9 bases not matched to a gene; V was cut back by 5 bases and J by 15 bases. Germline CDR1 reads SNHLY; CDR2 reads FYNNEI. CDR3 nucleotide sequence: TGTGCCAGCAGTCTCGGGGTAGCGGGATTGTTCTTC. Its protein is CASSLGVAGLFF.

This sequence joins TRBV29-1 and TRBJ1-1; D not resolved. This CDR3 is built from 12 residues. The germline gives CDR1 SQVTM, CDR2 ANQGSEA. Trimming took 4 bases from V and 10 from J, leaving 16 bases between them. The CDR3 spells CSVGREGSGAFF. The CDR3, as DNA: TGCAGCGTTGGTCGCGAAGGTTCGGGAGCTTTCTTT.

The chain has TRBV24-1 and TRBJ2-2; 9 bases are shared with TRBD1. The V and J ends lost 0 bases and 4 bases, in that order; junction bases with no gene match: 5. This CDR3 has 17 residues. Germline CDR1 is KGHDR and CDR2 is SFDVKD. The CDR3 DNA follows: TGTGCCACCAGTGATTTGCTGGGGACAGGGAGCACCGGGGAGCTGTTTTTT. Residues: CATSDLLGTGSTGELFF.

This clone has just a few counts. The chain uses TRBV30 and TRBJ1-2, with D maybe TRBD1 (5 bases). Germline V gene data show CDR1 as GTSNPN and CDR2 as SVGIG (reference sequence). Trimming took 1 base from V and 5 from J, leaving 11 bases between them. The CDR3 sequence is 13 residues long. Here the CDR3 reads CAWSAQGGYGYTF. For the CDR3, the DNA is TGTGCCTGGAGTGCCCAGGGAGGGTATGGCTACACCTTC. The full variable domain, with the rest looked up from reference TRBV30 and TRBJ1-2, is SQTIHQWPATLVQPVGSPLSLECTVEGTSNPNLYWYRQAAGRGLQLLFYSVGIGQISSEVPQNLSASRPQDRQFILSSKKLLLSDSGFYLCAWSAQGGYGYTFGSGTRLTVV.

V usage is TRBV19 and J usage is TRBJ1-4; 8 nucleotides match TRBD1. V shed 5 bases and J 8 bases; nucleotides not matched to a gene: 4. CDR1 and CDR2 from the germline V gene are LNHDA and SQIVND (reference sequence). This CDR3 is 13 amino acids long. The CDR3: CASSSGGKEKLFF. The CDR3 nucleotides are TGTGCCAGTAGTTCAGGGGGCAAGGAAAAACTGTTTTTT.

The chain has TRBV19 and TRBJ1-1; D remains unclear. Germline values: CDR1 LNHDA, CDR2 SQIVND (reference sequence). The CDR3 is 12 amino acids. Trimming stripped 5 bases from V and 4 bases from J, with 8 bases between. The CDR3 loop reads CASSRTVTEAFF. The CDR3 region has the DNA TGTGCCAGTAGTCGGACTGTCACTGAAGCTTTCTTT.

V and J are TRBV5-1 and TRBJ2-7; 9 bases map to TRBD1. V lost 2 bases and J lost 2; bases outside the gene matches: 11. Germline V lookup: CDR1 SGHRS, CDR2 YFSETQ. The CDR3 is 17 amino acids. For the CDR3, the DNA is TGCGCCAGCAGCTTATCTAGTTCCGGGACAGGGACCTACGAGCAGTACTTC. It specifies CASSLSSSGTGTYEQYF.

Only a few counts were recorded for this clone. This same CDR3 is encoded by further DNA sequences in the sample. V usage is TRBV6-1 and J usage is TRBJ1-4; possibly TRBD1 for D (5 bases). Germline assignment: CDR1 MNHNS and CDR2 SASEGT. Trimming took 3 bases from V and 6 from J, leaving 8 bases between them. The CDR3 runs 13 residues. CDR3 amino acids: CASSDRADEKLFF. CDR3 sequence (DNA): TGTGCCAGCAGTGACAGGGCTGATGAAAAACTGTTTTTT.

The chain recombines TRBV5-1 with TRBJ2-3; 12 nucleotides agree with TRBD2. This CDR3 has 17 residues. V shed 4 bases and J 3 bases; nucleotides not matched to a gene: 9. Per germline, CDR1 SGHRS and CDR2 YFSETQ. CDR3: CASSRMSSGGATDTQYF. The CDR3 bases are TGCGCCAGCAGCCGAATGTCTAGCGGGGGGGCGACAGATACGCAGTATTTT.

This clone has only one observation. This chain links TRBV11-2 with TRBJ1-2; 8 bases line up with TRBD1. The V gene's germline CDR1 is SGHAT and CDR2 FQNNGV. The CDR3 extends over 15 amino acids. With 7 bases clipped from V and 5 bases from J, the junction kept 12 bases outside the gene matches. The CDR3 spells CASTNRGGNGYGYTF. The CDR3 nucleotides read TGTGCCAGCACCAACAGGGGGGGGAACGGGTATGGCTACACCTTC.

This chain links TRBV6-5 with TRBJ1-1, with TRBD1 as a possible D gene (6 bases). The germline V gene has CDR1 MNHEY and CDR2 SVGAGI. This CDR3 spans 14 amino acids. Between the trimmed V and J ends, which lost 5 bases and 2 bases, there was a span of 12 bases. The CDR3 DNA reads TGTGCCAGCAGTCACAGGGCCAGTAACACTGAAGCTTTCTTT. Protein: CASSHRASNTEAFF.

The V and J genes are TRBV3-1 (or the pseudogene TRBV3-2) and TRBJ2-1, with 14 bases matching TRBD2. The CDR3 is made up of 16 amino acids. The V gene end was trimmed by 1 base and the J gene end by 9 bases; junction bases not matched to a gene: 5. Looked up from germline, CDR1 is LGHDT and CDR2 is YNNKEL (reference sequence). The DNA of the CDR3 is TGTGCCAGCAGCCAAGGGGGACTAGCGGGGGAGGGTGAGCAGTTCTTC. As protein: CASSQGGLAGEGEQFF.

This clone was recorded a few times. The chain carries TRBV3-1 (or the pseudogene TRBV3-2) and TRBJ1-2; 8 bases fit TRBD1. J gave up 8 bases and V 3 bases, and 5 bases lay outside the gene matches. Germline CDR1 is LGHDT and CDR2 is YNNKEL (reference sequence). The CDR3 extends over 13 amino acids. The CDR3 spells CASSHLTGEGYTF. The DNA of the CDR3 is TGTGCCAGCAGCCACCTGACAGGGGAAGGCTACACCTTC.

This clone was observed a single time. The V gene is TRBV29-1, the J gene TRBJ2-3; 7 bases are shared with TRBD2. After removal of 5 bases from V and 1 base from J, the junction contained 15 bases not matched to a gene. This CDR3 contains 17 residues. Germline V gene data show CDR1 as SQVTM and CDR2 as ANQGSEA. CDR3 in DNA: TGCAGCGTTAGGCGTCCTCCGGGACTAAGAGGCACAGATACGCAGTATTTT. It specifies CSVRRPPGLRGTDTQYF.

Here the CDR3 reads CASSSRGNIAEAFF. CDR3 DNA sequence: TGTGCCAGTAGTTCCAGGGGGAATATCGCTGAAGCTTTCTTT. The chain links TRBV19 to TRBJ1-1; 7 nucleotides line up with TRBD1. V lost 5 bases and J lost 6; bases outside the gene matches: 9. Germline V gene lookup returns CDR1 LNHDA and CDR2 SQIVND (reference sequence). The CDR3 runs to 14 residues. Using reference TRBV19 and TRBJ1-1 for the parts outside the CDR3, the full variable domain is DGGITQSPKYLFRKEGQNVTLSCEQNLNHDAMYWYRQDPGQGLRLIYYSQIVNDFQKGDIAEGYSVSREKKESFPLTVTSAQKNPTAFYLCASSSRGNIAEAFFGQGTRLTVV.

The CDR3 nucleotides are TGTGCCAGCAGCCCCCAAAGGGGCGCCTACGAGCAGTACTTC. This translates into CASSPQRGAYEQYF. This chain links TRBV3-1 (or the pseudogene TRBV3-2) with TRBJ2-7; D might be TRBD1 (5 bases). The CDR3 covers 14 residues. Germline V gene sequence: CDR1 LGHDT, CDR2 YNNKEL (reference sequence). V dropped 4 bases and J dropped 2 bases, with 12 bases sitting between them.

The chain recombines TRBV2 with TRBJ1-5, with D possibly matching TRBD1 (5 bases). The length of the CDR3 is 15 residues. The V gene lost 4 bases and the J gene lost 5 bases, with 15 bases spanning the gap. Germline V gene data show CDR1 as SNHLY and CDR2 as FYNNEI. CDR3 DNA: TGTGCCAGCAGTGGAAAACAGGTTCTGGATCAGCCCCAGCATTTT. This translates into CASSGKQVLDQPQHF.

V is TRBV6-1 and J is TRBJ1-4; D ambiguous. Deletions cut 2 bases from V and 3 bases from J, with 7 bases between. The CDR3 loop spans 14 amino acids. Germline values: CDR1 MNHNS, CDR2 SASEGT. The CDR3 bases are TGTGCCAGCAGTGAACTAGCCCCTAATGAAAAACTGTTTTTT. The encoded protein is CASSELAPNEKLFF.

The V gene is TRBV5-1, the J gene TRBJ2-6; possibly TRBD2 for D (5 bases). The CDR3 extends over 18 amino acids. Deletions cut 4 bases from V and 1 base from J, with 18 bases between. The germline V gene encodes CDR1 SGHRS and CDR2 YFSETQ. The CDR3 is CASSNPVAGGSGANVLTF. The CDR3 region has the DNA TGCGCCAGCAGCAATCCGGTCGCCGGAGGTTCTGGGGCCAACGTCCTGACTTTC.